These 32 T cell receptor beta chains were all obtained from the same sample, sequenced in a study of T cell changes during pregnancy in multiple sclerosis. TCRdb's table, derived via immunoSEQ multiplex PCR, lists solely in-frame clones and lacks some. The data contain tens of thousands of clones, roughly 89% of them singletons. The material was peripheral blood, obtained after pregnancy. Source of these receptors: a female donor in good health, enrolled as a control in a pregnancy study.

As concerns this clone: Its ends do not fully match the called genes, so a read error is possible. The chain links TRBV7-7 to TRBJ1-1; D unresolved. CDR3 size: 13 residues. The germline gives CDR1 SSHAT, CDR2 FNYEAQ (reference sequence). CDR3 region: CASSLTEDTEAFF. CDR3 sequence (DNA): TGTGCTAGCAGCCTAACTGAGGACACTGAAGCTTTCTTT.

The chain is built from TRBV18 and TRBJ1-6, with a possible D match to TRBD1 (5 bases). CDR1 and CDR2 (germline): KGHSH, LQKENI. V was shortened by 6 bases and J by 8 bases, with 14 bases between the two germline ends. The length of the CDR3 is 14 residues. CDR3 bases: TGTGCCAGCTCCCCATGGGGGGAGGATTCACCCCTCCACTTT. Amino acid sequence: CASSPWGEDSPLHF. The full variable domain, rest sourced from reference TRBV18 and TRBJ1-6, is NAGVMQNPRHLVRRRGQEARLRCSPMKGHSHVYWYRQLPEEGLKFMVYLQKENIIDESGMPKERFSAEFPKEGPSILRIQQVVRGDSAAYFCASSPWGEDSPLHFGNGTRLTVT.

The CDR3 reads CASSSETGPPGELFF. The DNA of the CDR3 is TGTGCCAGCAGCTCCGAGACAGGGCCCCCCGGGGAGCTGTTTTTT. The rearrangement joins TRBV7-9 to TRBJ2-2, with 7 bases lining up with TRBD1. The CDR3 covers 15 residues. From germline, CDR1 is SEHNR and CDR2 FQNEAQ (reference sequence). Trimming at V came to 4 bases and at J to 6 bases, leaving 8 bases not matched to a gene.

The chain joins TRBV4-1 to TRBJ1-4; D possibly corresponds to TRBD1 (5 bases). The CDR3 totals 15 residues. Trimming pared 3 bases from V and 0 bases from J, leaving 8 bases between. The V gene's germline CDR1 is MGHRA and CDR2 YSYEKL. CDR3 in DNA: TGCGCCAGCAGCCACGGGGGGACAACTAATGAAAAACTGTTTTTT. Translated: CASSHGGTTNEKLFF.

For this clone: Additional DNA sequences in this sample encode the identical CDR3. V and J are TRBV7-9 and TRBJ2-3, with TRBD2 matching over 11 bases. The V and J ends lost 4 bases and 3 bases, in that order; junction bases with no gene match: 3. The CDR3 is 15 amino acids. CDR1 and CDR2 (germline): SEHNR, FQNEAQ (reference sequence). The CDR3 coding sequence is TGTGCCAGCAGCTCCAGACTAGCGGGGACAGATACGCAGTATTTT. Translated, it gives CASSSRLAGTDTQYF.

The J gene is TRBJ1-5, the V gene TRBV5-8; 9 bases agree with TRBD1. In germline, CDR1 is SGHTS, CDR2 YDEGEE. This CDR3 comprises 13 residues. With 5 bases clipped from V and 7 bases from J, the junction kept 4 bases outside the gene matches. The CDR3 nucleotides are TGTGCCAGCAGTGGACAGGGGATACAGCCCCAGCATTTT. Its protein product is CASSGQGIQPQHF.

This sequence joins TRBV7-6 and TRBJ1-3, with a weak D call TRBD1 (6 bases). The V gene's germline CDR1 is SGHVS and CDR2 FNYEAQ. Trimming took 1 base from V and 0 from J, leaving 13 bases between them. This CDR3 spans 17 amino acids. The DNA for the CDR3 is TGTGCCAGCAGCTTAGGCTCCCAGGGGTTCTCTGGAAACACCATATATTTT. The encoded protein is CASSLGSQGFSGNTIYF.

The DNA for the CDR3 is TGTGCCAGCAGCTTAGCAGGGGAAGGAAACATTCAGTACTTC. It yields the protein CASSLAGEGNIQYF. V is TRBV7-9 and J is TRBJ2-4, with D tentatively TRBD1 (5 bases). Trimming shortened V by 0 bases and J by 6 bases, and 9 bases separated the two germline ends. Germline V gene lookup returns CDR1 SEHNR and CDR2 FQNEAQ (reference sequence). There are 14 residues in the CDR3.

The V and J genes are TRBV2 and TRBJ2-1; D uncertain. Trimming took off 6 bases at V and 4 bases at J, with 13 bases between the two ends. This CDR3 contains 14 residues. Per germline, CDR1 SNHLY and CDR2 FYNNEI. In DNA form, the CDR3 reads TGTGCCAGCAGACCTCTGGAGCAGTACAATGAGCAGTTCTTC. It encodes CASRPLEQYNEQFF.

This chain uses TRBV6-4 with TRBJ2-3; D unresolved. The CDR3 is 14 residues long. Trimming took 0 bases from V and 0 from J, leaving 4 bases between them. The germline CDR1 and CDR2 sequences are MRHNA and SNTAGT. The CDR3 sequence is CASSDSSSTDTQYF. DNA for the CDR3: TGTGCCAGCAGTGACTCGTCTAGCACAGATACGCAGTATTTT.

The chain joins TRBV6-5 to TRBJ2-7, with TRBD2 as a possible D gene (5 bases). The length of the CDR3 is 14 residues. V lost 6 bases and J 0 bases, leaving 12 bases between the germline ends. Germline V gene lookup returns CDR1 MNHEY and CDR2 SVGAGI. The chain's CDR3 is CASRAGLSSYEQYF. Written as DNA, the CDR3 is TGTGCCAGCAGGGCTGGACTGAGCTCCTACGAGCAGTACTTC.

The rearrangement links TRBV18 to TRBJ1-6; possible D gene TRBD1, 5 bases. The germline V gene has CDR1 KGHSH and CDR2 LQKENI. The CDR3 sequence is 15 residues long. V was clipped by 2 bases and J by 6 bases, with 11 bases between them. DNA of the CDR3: TGTGCCAGCTCACCAGAATGGGGGGGTAATTCACCCCTCCACTTT. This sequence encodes CASSPEWGGNSPLHF.

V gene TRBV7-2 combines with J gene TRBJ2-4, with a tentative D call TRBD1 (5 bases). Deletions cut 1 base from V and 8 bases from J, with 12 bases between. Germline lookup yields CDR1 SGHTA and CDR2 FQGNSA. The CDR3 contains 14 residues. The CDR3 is CASSLDTGSHIQYF. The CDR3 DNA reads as TGTGCCAGCAGCTTAGACACAGGTTCACACATTCAGTACTTC.

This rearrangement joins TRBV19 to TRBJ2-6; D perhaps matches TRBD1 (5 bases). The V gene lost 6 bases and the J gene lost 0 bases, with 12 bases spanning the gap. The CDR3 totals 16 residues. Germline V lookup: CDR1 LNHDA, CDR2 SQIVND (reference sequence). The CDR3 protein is CASRRQTGSGANVLTF. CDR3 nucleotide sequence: TGTGCCAGTAGAAGACAAACAGGCTCTGGGGCCAACGTCCTGACTTTC.

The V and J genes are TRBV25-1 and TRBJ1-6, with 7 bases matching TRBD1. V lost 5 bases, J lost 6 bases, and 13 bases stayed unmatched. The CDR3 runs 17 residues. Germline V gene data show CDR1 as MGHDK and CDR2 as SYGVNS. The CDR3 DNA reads TGTGCCAGCAGTCAACGGGGGCAGGGGGGACTTAATTCACCCCTCCACTTT. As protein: CASSQRGQGGLNSPLHF.

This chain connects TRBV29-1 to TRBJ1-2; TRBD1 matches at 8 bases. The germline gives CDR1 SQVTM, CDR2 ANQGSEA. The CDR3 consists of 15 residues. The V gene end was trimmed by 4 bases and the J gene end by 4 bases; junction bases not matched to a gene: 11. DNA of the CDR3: TGCAGCGTTGGAAGCCAGGGGGCGTTTGGCTATGGCTACACCTTC. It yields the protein CSVGSQGAFGYGYTF.

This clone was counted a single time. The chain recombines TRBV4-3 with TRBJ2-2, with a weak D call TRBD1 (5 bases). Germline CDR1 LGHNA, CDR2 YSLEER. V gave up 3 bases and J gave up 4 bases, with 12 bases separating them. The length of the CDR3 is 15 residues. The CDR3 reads CASSHYSGSTGELFF. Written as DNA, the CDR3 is TGCGCCAGCAGCCATTATTCAGGGTCCACCGGGGAGCTGTTTTTT.

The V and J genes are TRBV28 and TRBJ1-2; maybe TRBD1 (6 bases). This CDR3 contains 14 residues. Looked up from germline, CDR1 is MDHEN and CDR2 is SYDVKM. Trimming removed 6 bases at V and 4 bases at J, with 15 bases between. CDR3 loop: CASSLIRGPYGYTF. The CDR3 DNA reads TGTGCCAGCAGCTTAATCAGGGGCCCCTATGGCTACACCTTC.

The CDR3 spells CASSYEGTAYTGELFF. CDR3 sequence (DNA): TGTGCCAGCAGTTACGAAGGGACAGCATACACCGGGGAGCTGTTTTTT. The V gene is TRBV6-5, the J gene TRBJ2-2; 7 nucleotides agree with TRBD1. With 2 bases clipped from V and 3 bases from J, the junction kept 6 bases outside the gene matches. The CDR3 is 16 residues long. The germline gives CDR1 MNHEY, CDR2 SVGAGI.

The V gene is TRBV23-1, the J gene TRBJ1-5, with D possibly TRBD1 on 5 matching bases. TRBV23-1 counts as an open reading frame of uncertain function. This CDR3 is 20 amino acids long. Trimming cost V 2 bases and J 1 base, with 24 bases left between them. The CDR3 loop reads CASSQPLWVKTVLSNQPQHF. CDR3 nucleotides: TGCGCCAGCAGTCAACCACTTTGGGTAAAGACAGTTTTGAGCAATCAGCCCCAGCATTTT.

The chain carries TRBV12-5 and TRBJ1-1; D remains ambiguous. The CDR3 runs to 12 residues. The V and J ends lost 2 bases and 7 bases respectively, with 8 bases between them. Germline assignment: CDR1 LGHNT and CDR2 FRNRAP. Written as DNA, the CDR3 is TGTGCTAGTGGTTTGACCCCCTATGAAGCTTTCTTT. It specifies CASGLTPYEAFF.

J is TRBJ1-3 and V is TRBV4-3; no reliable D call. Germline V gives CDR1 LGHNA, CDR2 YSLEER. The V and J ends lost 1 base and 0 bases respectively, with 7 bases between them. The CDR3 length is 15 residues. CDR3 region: CASSQGLISGNTIYF. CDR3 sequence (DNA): TGCGCCAGCAGCCAAGGACTGATCTCTGGAAACACCATATATTTT.

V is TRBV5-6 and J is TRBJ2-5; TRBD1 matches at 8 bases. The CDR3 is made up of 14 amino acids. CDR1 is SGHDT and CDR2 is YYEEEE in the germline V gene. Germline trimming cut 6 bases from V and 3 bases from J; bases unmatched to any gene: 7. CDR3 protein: CASTPGTGKETQYF. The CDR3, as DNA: TGTGCCAGCACCCCGGGGACAGGAAAAGAGACCCAGTACTTC. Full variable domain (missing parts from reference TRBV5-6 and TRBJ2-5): DAGVTQSPTHLIKTRGQQVTLRCSPKSGHDTVSWYQQALGQGPQFIFQYYEEEERQRGNFPDRFSGHQFPNYSSELNVNALLLGDSALYLCASTPGTGKETQYFGPGTRLLVL.

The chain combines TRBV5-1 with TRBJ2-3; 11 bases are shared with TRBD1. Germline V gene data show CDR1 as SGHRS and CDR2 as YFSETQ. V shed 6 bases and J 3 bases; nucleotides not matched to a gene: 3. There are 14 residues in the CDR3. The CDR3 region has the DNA TGCGCCAGCACGAGGGACAGGGGGACAGATACGCAGTATTTT. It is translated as CASTRDRGTDTQYF. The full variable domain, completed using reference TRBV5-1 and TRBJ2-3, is KAGVTQTPRYLIKTRGQQVTLSCSPISGHRSVSWYQQTPGQGLQFLFEYFSETQRNKGNFPGRFSGRQFSNSRSEMNVSTLELGDSALYLCASTRDRGTDTQYFGPGTRLTVL.

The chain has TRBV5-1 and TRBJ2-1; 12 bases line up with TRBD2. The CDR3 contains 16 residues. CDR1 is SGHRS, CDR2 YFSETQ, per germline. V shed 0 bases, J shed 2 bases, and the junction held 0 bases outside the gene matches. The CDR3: CASSLASGGAYNEQFF. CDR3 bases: TGCGCCAGCAGCTTGGCTAGCGGGGGGGCCTACAATGAGCAGTTCTTC.

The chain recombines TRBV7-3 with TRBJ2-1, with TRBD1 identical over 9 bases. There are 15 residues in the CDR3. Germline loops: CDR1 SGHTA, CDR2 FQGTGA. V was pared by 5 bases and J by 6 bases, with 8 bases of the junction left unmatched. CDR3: CASSPSGTGTNEQFF. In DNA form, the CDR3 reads TGTGCCAGCAGCCCTTCCGGGACAGGGACCAATGAGCAGTTCTTC.

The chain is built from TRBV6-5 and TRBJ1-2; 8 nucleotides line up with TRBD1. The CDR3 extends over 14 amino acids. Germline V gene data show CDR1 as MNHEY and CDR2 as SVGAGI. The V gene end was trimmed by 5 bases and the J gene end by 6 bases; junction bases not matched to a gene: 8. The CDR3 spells CASSPTGTGDGYTF. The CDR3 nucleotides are TGTGCCAGCAGTCCTACCGGGACAGGAGATGGCTACACCTTC.

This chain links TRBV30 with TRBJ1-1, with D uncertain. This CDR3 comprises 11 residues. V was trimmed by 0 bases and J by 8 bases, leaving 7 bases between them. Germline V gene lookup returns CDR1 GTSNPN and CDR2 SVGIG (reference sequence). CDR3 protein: CAWSVLQEAFF. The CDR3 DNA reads TGTGCCTGGAGTGTACTGCAAGAAGCTTTCTTT. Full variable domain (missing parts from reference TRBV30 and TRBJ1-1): SQTIHQWPATLVQPVGSPLSLECTVEGTSNPNLYWYRQAAGRGLQLLFYSVGIGQISSEVPQNLSASRPQDRQFILSSKKLLLSDSGFYLCAWSVLQEAFFGQGTRLTVV.

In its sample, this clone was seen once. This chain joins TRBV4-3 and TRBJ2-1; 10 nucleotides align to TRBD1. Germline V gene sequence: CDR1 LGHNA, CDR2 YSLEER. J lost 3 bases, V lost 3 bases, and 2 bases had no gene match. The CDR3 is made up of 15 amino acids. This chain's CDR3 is CASSQRTGGYNEQFF. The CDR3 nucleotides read TGCGCCAGCAGCCAGCGGACAGGGGGCTACAATGAGCAGTTCTTC.

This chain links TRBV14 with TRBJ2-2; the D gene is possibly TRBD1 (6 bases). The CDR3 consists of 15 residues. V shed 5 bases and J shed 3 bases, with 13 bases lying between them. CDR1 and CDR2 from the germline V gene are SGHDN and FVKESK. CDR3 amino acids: CASSRDIRYTGELFF. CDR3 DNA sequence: TGTGCCAGCAGCAGGGACATACGATACACCGGGGAGCTGTTTTTT.

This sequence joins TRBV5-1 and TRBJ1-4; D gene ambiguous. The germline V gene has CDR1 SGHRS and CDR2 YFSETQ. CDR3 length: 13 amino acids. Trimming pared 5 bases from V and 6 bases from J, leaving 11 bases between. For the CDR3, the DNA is TGCGCCAGCAGTGTAGGGAGGGATGAAAAACTGTTTTTT. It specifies CASSVGRDEKLFF.

CDR3 loop: CSASGGAAYEQYF. The CDR3 coding sequence is TGCAGCGCCTCAGGGGGCGCCGCCTACGAGCAGTACTTC. The chain couples TRBV29-1 to TRBJ2-7, with 8 positions matching TRBD1. Germline V gene lookup returns CDR1 SQVTM and CDR2 ANQGSEA. The CDR3 has 13 residues. The V and J ends lost 7 bases and 2 bases, in that order; junction bases with no gene match: 7.